This TCR beta chain was recovered during a study of blood T cells in healthy people across ages. Alongside a J-beta primer mix, a sample-barcoded 5' primer served in a second PCR lasting about 6 to 12 cycles. TCRdb reprocessed the 5' RACE reads with MiXCR, giving one entry per CDR3 protein. The sample shows about 1.8 million distinct CDR3 sequences, 49% of them seen only once. The sequence came from a woman aged 40-49 years in good health. The source material was blood.

The DNA of the CDR3 is TGTGCCAGCAGCCTTGGTCTAGGAGGGGGCCACTACGAGCAGTACTTC. This translates into CASSLGLGGGHYEQYF. This chain joins TRBV3-1 and TRBJ2-7; TRBD1 might be the D (7 bases). The V and J ends lost 4 bases and 3 bases respectively, with 19 bases between them. The CDR3 extends over 16 amino acids. Germline CDR1 reads LGHDT; CDR2 reads YNNKEL (reference sequence).